Listed below are T cell receptor beta chains from one sample, sequenced in a study of T cell changes during pregnancy in multiple sclerosis. The table came from immunoSEQ multiplex PCR; TCRdb's copy has only in-frame clones and leaves some out. The sample yields tens of thousands of clones, just over 90% seen once. The sample here was peripheral blood, taken in the first trimester of pregnancy. These receptors all stem from a female donor in good health, enrolled as a control in a pregnancy study. The CDR3 runs from the conserved cysteine through the conserved F or W.

j_call v_call cdr3_length cdr3_aa
TRBJ1-1 TRBV5-1 20 CASSFHRILRGQTVGSEAFF
TRBJ1-1 TRBV30 11 CAWQPRNEAFF
TRBJ1-1 TRBV2 14 CASGWDRGDTEAFF
TRBJ1-5 TRBV29-1 14 CSVADDMSNQPQHF
TRBJ2-3 TRBV5-1 17 CASRGLAGTLGTDTQYF
TRBJ2-1 TRBV30 15 CAWSVGLAGNNEQFF
TRBJ2-1 TRBV5-4 15 CASTHMGGGGNEQFF
TRBJ2-1 TRBV9 13 CASSVVSGNEQFF
TRBJ2-1 TRBV4-1 14 CASSQETSWRGQFF
TRBJ2-1 TRBV7-2 17 CASSLMGGSWDADEQFF
TRBJ2-3 TRBV2 16 CASNPREAGSTDTQYF
TRBJ2-1 TRBV29-1 11 CSFHSYNEQFF
TRBJ1-1 TRBV10-3 14 CAIRDRAGNTEAFF
TRBJ1-1 TRBV19 13 CASSKEVNTEAFF
TRBJ1-2 TRBV19 14 CASRMGQSNYGYTF
TRBJ1-4 TRBV9 16 CASSVGPSGKEEKLFF
TRBJ2-5 TRBV2 15 CASKEGGRQGETQYF
TRBJ2-2 TRBV10-2 16 CASSLAGGPRTGELFF
TRBJ2-3 TRBV7-2 15 CASSFFRDNTDTQYF
TRBJ1-1 TRBV7-6 12 CASSFREEEAFF
TRBJ1-2 TRBV5-6 13 CASSLGHVYGYTF
TRBJ2-7 TRBV5-6 15 CASSLPGTSDSEQYF
TRBJ2-1 TRBV11-2 16 CASSLYPGQPDNEQFF
TRBJ2-3 TRBV7-9 14 CASSTGLGTDTQYF
TRBJ2-5 TRBV7-2 15 CASSLNTGFQETQYF
TRBJ2-1 TRBV5-1 16 CASSFVAGGPIDEQFF
TRBJ2-1 TRBV15 16 CATSPNSPGRGDEQFF
TRBJ2-3 TRBV7-2 15 CASSALAGVTDTQYF
TRBJ2-5 TRBV5-6 16 CASSLVGAGNQETQYF
TRBJ1-3 TRBV6-1 16 CASSVDRLSSGNTIYF
TRBJ2-1 TRBV7-2 15 CASSLVGGGSGEQFF
TRBJ2-2 TRBV30 16 CAWMVTHGRDTGELFF
TRBJ2-5 TRBV5-4 13 CASSLRGAETQYF
TRBJ1-4 TRBV2 13 CARGDSSNEKLFF
TRBJ2-7 TRBV2 16 CASSEEASGSSYEQYF
TRBJ2-5 TRBV7-2 19 CASSSVSGLAGEVQETQYF
TRBJ1-2 TRBV11-2 11 CASSEVSGYTF
TRBJ1-3 TRBV6-5 15 CASRTTGEAGNTIYF
TRBJ1-2 TRBV11-3 13 CASSLNRVFGYTF
TRBJ2-3 TRBV6-4 16 CASSDSTRTPTDTQYF
TRBJ2-2 TRBV9 13 CASSVGSSGELFF
TRBJ1-1 TRBV5-1 13 CASSLGTDTEAFF
TRBJ2-7 TRBV27 14 CASSPGTGVGEQYF
TRBJ2-1 TRBV7-2 15 CASSQGLAVSGEQFF
TRBJ1-2 TRBV5-8 13 CASNFGQARGYTF
TRBJ2-5 TRBV15 14 CATSPRGGGETQYF
TRBJ2-1 TRBV27 15 CASSFPGRVDNEQFF
. TRBV5-1 16 CASSSDSGGTSYEQYF
TRBJ1-3 TRBV4-1 15 CASSQAGTGRNTIYF
TRBJ2-1 TRBV6-4 14 CASNGLAGGSEQFF
TRBJ1-2 TRBV18 15 CASSPGSQGFPGYTF
TRBJ2-7 TRBV7-9 14 CASSGDSLSYEQYF
TRBJ2-1 TRBV12-5 13 CASVPDLGDEQFF
TRBJ1-6 TRBV13 14 CASSTGQGDSPLHF
TRBJ1-2 TRBV5-1 18 CASSFGPGQGARNYGYTF